This entry lists 3 T cell receptor beta chains sequenced from one sample in a study of T-cell reconstitution after alpha-beta-depleted transplantation in children. Preparing the TCRbeta library involved the use of unique molecular identifiers. TCRdb reprocessed the PCR reads with MiXCR, giving one entry per CDR3 protein. In the table there are over 150,000 distinct CDR3 sequences, approximately 12% of which are singletons. The specimen was PBMCs, collected before TCRalphabeta/CD19-depleted stem cell transplant. These receptors came from a boy aged 2 to 9 with acute myeloid leukemia, due to receive a stem cell transplant.

This clonotype was recorded at least ten times. The V gene is TRBV10-3, the J gene TRBJ2-3; a weak D match, TRBD2 (6 bases). Looked up from germline, CDR1 is ENHRY and CDR2 is SYGVKD. With 4 bases removed from V and 6 bases from J, the gap between germline ends came to 14 bases. The CDR3 is 14 amino acids. The CDR3 here is CAISAKEGLDTQYF. CDR3 bases: TGTGCCATCAGTGCTAAGGAGGGGTTGGATACGCAGTATTTT.

This clonotype was picked up many times. The chain carries TRBV20-1 and TRBJ1-2, with 8 bases lining up with TRBD1. The CDR3 spans 14 residues. Germline CDR1 and CDR2: DFQATT and SNEGSKA (reference sequence). V was clipped by 2 bases and J by 8 bases; unmatched bases: 10. CDR3 protein: CSARSPQTGDGYTF. The CDR3 DNA follows: TGCAGTGCTAGATCCCCTCAGACAGGGGACGGCTACACCTTC.

At least ten counts were recorded for this clonotype. Compared with germline, one end of the junction differs, possibly owing to a read error. This chain links TRBV12-3 or TRBV12-4 with TRBJ2-1, with 14 positions matching TRBD2. This CDR3 comprises 17 residues. The CDR3 coding sequence is TGTGCCAGCAGTCCAAGTCCGGGACTAGCGGGAGCCAATGATCAGTTCTTC. It specifies CASSPSPGLAGANDQFF.